This T cell receptor (beta chain) was sequenced in a study of control samples from healthy donors and cancer patients. Sequenced by immunoSEQ multiplex PCR; TCRdb stores in-frame clones only, minus some. The repertoire holds 170,000 or so clones, with approximately 94% as singletons. The CDR3 runs to 13 residues. Trimming took 4 bases from V and 4 from J; bases not matched to a gene: 4. CDR1 and CDR2 (germline): SGHRS, YFSETQ. The chain combines TRBV5-1 with TRBJ1-1; 7 positions match TRBD1. The TCR sequence derives from a woman aged 18-29 years in good health. Sequences were obtained from blood. CDR3 DNA sequence: TGCGCCAGCAGCCATGGGACAGCCACTGAAGCTTTCTTT. Its protein is CASSHGTATEAFF.